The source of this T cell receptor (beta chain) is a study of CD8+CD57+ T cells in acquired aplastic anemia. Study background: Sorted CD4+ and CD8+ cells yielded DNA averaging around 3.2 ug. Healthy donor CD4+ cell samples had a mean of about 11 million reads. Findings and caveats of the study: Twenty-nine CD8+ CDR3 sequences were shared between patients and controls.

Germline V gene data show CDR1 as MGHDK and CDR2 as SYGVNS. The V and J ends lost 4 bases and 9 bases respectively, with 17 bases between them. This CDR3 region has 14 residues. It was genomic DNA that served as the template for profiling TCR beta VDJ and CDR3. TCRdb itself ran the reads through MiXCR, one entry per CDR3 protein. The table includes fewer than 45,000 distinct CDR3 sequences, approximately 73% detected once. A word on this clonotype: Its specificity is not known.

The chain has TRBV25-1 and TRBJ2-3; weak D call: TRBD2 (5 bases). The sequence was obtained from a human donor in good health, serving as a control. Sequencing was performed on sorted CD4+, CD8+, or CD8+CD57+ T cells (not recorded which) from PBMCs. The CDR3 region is CASSGNSNPGTQYF. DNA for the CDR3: TGTGCCAGCAGTGGAAACTCAAACCCGGGGACGCAGTATTTT. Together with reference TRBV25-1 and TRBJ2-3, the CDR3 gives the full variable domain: EADIYQTPRYLVIGTGKKITLECSQTMGHDKMYWYQQDPGMELHLIHYSYGVNSTEKGDLSSESTVSRIRTEHFPLTLESARPSHTSQYLCASSGNSNPGTQYFGPGTRLTVL.